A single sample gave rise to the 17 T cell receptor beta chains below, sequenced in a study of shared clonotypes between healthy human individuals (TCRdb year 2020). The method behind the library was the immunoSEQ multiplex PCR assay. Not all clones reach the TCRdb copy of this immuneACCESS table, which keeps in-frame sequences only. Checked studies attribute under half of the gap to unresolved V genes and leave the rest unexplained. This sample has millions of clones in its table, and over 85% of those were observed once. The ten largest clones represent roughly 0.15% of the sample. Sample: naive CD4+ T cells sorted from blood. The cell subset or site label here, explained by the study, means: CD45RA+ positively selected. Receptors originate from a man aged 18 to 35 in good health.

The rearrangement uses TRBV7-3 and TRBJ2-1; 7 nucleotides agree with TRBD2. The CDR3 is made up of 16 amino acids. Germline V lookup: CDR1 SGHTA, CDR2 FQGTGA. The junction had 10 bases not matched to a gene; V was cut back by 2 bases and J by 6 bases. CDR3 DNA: TGTGCCAGCAGCTTACAGGCCCTACCGGGGGGCAATGAGCAGTTCTTC. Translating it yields CASSLQALPGGNEQFF.

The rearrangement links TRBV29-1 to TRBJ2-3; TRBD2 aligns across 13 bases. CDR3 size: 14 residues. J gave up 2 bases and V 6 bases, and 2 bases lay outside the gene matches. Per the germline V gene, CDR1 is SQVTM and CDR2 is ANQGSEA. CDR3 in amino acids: CSVGLAGLTDTQYF. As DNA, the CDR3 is TGCAGCGTGGGACTAGCGGGACTCACAGATACGCAGTATTTT.

Here the CDR3 DNA reads TGTGCCAGCAGTTATAAATGGAACACTGAAGCTTTCTTT. Translating gives CASSYKWNTEAFF. The J gene is TRBJ1-1, the V gene TRBV6-5; D unresolved. Per germline, CDR1 MNHEY and CDR2 SVGAGI. V was shortened by 3 bases and J by 1 base, with 6 bases between the two germline ends. The CDR3 length is 13 residues.

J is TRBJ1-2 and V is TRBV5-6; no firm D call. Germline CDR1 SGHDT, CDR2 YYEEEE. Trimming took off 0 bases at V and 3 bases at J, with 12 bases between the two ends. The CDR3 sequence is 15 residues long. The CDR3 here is CASSLGTLIDYGYTF. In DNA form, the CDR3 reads TGTGCCAGCAGCTTGGGGACCTTGATTGACTATGGCTACACCTTC.

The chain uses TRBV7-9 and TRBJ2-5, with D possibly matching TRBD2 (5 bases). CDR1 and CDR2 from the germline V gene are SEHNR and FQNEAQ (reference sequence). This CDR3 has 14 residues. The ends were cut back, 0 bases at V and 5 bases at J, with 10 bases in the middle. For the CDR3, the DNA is TGTGCCAGCAGCTTAGCGGTACTAGGGGAGACCCAGTACTTC. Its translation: CASSLAVLGETQYF.

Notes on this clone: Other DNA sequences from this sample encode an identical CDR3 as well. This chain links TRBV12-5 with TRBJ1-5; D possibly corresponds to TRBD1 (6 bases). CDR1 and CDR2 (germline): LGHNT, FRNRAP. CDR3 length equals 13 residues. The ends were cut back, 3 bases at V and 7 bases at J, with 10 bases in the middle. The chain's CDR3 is CASGFGGRQPQHF. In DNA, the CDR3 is TGTGCTAGTGGTTTTGGGGGGCGACAGCCCCAGCATTTT. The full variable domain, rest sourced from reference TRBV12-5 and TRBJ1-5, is DARVTQTPRHKVTEMGQEVTMRCQPILGHNTVFWYRQTMMQGLELLAYFRNRAPLDDSGMPKDRFSAEMPDATLATLKIQPSEPRDSAVYFCASGFGGRQPQHFGDGTRLSIL.

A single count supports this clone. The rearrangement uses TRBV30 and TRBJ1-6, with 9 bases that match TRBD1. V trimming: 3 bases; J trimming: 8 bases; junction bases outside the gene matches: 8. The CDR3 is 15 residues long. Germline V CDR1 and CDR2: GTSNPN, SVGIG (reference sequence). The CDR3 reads CAWSSGQGKHSPLHF. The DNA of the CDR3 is TGTGCCTGGAGCTCGGGACAGGGTAAACATTCACCCCTCCACTTT.

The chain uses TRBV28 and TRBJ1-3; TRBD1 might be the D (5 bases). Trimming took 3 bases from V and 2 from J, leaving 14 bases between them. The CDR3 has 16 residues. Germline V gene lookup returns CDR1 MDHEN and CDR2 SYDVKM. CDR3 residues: CASSFGGGITGNTIYF. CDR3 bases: TGTGCCAGCAGTTTCGGTGGGGGAATTACTGGAAACACCATATATTTT.

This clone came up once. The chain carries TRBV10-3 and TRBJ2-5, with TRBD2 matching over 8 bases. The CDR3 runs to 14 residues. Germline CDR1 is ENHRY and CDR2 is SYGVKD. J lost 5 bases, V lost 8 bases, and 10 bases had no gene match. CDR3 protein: CAIGRTGGAETQYF. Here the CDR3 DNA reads TGTGCCATCGGACGGACCGGGGGGGCCGAGACCCAGTACTTC.

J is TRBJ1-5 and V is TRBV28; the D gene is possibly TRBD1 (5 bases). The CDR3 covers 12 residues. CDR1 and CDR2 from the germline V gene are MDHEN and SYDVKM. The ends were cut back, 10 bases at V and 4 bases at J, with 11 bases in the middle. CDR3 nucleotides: TGTGCCACCGGAGGGGTGAATCAGCCCCAGCATTTT. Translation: CATGGVNQPQHF.

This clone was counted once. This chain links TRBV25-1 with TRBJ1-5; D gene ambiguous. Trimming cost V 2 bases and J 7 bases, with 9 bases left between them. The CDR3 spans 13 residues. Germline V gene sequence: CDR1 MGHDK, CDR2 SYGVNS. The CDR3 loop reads CASSELGSQPQHF. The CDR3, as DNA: TGTGCCAGCAGTGAACTTGGGAGCCAGCCCCAGCATTTT.

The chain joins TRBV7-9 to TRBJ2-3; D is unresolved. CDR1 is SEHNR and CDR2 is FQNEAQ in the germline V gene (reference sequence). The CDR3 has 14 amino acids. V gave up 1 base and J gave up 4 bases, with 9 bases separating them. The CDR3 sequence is CASSLGVGADTQYF. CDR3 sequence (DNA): TGTGCCAGCAGCTTAGGGGTAGGCGCAGATACGCAGTATTTT.

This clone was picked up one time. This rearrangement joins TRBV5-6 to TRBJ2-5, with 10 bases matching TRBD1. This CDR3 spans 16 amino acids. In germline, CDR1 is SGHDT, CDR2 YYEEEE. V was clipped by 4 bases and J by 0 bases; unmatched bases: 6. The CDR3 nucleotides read TGTGCCAGCAGCCTTAAGGGACAGGGGTACCAAGAGACCCAGTACTTC. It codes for CASSLKGQGYQETQYF.

This CDR3 is CASSDGTKPAQTQYF. The CDR3, as DNA: TGTGCCAGCAGTGATGGGACAAAACCGGCGCAGACCCAGTACTTC. The V and J genes are TRBV25-1 and TRBJ2-5; possibly TRBD1 for D (6 bases). The ends were cut back, 3 bases at V and 6 bases at J, with 17 bases in the middle. Germline CDR1 and CDR2: MGHDK and SYGVNS. This CDR3 comprises 15 residues.

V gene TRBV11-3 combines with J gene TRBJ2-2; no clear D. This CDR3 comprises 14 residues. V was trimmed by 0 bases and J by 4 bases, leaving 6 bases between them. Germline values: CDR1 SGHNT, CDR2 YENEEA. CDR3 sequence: CASSLDQTTGELFF. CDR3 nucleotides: TGTGCCAGCAGCTTAGATCAAACCACCGGGGAGCTGTTTTTT.

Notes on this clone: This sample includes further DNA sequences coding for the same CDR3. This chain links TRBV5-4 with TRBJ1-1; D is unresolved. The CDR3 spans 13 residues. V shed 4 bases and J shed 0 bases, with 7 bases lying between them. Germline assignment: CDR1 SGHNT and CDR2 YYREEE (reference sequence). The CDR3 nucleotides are TGTGCCAGCAGCCCGACCCTGAACACTGAAGCTTTCTTT. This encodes CASSPTLNTEAFF.

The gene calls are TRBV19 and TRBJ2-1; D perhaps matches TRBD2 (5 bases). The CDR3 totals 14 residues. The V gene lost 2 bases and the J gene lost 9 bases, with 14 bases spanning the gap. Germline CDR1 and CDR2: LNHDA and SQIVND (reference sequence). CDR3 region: CASSIWQERAEQFF. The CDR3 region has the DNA TGTGCCAGTAGTATATGGCAGGAGAGGGCTGAGCAGTTCTTC.